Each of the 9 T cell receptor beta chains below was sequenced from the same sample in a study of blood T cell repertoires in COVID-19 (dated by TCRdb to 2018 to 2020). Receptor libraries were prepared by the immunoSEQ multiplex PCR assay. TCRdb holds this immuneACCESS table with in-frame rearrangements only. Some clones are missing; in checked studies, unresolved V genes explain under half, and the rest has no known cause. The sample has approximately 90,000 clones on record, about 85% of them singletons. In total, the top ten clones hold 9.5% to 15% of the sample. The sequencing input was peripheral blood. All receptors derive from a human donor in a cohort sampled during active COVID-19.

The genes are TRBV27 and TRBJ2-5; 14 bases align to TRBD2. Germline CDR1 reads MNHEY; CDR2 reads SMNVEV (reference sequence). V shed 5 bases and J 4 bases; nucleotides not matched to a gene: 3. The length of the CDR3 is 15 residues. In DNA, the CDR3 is TGTGCCAGCAGTATTGGGACTAGCGGGAGAGAGACCCAGTACTTC. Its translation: CASSIGTSGRETQYF.

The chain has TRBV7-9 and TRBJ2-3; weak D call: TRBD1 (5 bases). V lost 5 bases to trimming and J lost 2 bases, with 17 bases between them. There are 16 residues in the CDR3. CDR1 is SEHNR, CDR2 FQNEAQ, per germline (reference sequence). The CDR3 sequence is CASSGIMGQLTDTQYF. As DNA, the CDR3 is TGTGCCAGCAGCGGTATCATGGGGCAGCTCACAGATACGCAGTATTTT.

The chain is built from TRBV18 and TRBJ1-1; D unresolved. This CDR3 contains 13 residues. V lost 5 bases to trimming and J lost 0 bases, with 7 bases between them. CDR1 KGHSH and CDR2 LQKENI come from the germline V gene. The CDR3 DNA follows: TGTGCCAGCTCAGAAGACATGAACACTGAAGCTTTCTTT. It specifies CASSEDMNTEAFF.

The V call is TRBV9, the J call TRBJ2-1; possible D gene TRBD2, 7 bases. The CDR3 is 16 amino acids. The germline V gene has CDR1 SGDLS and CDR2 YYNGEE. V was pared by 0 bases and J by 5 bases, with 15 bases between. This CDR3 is CASSVEGGGRNNEQFF. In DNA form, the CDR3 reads TGTGCCAGCAGCGTAGAGGGGGGAGGGAGGAACAATGAGCAGTTCTTC.

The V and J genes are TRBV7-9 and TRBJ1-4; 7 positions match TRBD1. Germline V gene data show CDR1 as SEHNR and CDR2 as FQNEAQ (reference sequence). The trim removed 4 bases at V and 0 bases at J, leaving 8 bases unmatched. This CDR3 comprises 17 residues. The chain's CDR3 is CASSSWTGLATNEKLFF. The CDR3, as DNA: TGTGCCAGCAGCTCGTGGACAGGCCTTGCAACTAATGAAAAACTGTTTTTT.

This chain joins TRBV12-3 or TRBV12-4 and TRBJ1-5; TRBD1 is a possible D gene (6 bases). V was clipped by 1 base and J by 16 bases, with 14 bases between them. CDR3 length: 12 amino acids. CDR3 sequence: CASSLGDKKLHF. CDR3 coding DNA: TGTGCCAGCAGTTTAGGGGACAAGAAACTCCATTTT.

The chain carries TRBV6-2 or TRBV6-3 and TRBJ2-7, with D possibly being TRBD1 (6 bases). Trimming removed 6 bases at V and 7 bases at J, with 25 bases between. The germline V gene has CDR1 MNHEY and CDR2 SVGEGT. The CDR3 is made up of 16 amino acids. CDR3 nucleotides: TGTGCCAGCAGCCCTGGAACAGGGATTTTTTCTTGGGAGCAGTACTTC. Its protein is CASSPGTGIFSWEQYF.

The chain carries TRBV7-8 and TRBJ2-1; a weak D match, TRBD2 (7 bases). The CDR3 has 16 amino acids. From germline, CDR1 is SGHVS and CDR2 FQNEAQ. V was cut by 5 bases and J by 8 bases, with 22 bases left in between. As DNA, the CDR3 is TGTGCCAGCAGCCTAATGGGGGGGGCCCTTATGGATGAGCAGTTCTTC. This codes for CASSLMGGALMDEQFF. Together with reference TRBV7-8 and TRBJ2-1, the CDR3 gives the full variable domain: GAGVSQSPRYKVAKRGQDVALRCDPISGHVSLFWYQQALGQGPEFLTYFQNEAQLDKSGLPSDRFFAERPEGSVSTLKIQRTQQEDSAVYLCASSLMGGALMDEQFFGPGTRLTVL.

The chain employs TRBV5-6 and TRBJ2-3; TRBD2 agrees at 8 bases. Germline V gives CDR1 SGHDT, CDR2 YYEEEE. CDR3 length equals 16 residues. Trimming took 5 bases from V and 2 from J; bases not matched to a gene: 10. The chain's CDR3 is CASSRLAGNPTDTQYF. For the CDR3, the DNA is TGTGCCAGCAGTCGGCTAGCGGGTAACCCCACAGATACGCAGTATTTT.